A selection of T cell receptor beta chains follows, all from one sample in a study of blood T cell repertoires in COVID-19. TCRdb's table, derived via immunoSEQ multiplex PCR, lists solely in-frame clones and lacks some. In the table there are around 250,000 clones, 85% to 90% of which are singletons. Sequencing used peripheral blood. The receptors derive from a woman between 40 and 55 years old who had recovered from COVID-19. Both conserved end residues are part of each CDR3. Fields, in order: V gene, J gene, clone size, D gene, CDR3 DNA, CDR3 protein. D genes are given only for firm matches. Where a row states a size, it is once, few, many or the class of an expanded clone; other rows omit it.

V: TRBV13
J: TRBJ2-7
size: -
D: TRBD1
DNA: TGTGCCAGCAGCTCTACAGGGGGCGCGTACGAGCAGTACTTC
CDR3: CASSSTGGAYEQYF

V: TRBV6-5
J: TRBJ1-2
size: -
D: -
DNA: TGTGCCAGCAGGGGAGGGGGTTGGGAAGACTACACCTTC
CDR3: CASRGGGWEDYTF

V: TRBV2
J: TRBJ1-2
size: -
D: -
DNA: TGTGCCAGCACCCGACGGGGGTATGGCTACACCTTC
CDR3: CASTRRGYGYTF

V: TRBV29-1
J: TRBJ2-3
size: -
D: TRBD2
DNA: TGCAGCGTTGTCGGTCCGGCTAGCGGCAGCACAGATACGCAGTATTTT
CDR3: CSVVGPASGSTDTQYF

V: TRBV6-1
J: TRBJ1-5
size: -
D: -
DNA: TGTGCCAGCAGTGAAGGGGGCCCAGGACAGCCCCAGCATTTT
CDR3: CASSEGGPGQPQHF

V: TRBV10-1
J: TRBJ2-7
size: -
D: -
DNA: TGCGCCAGCAGTGAGTACGGTCGGGTGGACGAGCAGTACTTC
CDR3: CASSEYGRVDEQYF

V: TRBV5-4
J: TRBJ2-3
size: -
D: TRBD1
DNA: TGTGCCAGCAGCTTGAGACAGGGGGAGGTCACAGATACGCAGTATTTT
CDR3: CASSLRQGEVTDTQYF

V: TRBV2
J: TRBJ2-3
size: once
D: -
DNA: TGTGCCAGCAGTGGGGCTTACGGGAGTAGCACAGATACGCAGTATTTT
CDR3: CASSGAYGSSTDTQYF

V: TRBV6-5
J: TRBJ2-7
size: -
D: -
DNA: TGTGCCAGCACTAGGAGTTATAAGGACGAGCAGTACTTC
CDR3: CASTRSYKDEQYF

V: TRBV11-2
J: TRBJ1-6
size: -
D: -
DNA: TGTGCCAGCCAGGCAAGTTATAATTCACCCCTCCACTTT
CDR3: CASQASYNSPLHF

V: TRBV6-4
J: TRBJ2-5
size: -
D: TRBD2
DNA: TGTGCCAGCAGTGACCTCGTGCCTGTTGGCGGGGGGGGTTGCCAAGAGACCCAGTACTTC
CDR3: CASSDLVPVGGGGCQETQYF

V: TRBV28
J: TRBJ1-2
size: -
D: TRBD1
DNA: TGTGCCAGCAGTTACCCGGGACAGGGGGGGCGTATGTATGGCTACACCTTC
CDR3: CASSYPGQGGRMYGYTF

V: TRBV5-5
J: TRBJ1-2
size: -
D: -
DNA: TGTGCCAGCAGCTTGTCCGGGATGACACTCTATGGCTACACCTTC
CDR3: CASSLSGMTLYGYTF

V: TRBV11-3
J: TRBJ2-1
size: -
D: TRBD2
DNA: TGTGCCAGCAGCGGGACTAGCGGCTCCTACAATGAGCAGTTCTTC
CDR3: CASSGTSGSYNEQFF

V: TRBV5-1
J: TRBJ2-7
size: -
D: TRBD2
DNA: TGCGCCAGCAGCCCGGTCAGCGGCGGGGGGGCTGGCGAGCAGTACTTC
CDR3: CASSPVSGGGAGEQYF

V: TRBV3-1/TRBV3-2
J: TRBJ2-5
size: -
D: -
DNA: TGTGCCAGCAGCCAGGCCCTCGGGGGGCCAGAGACCCAGTACTTC
CDR3: CASSQALGGPETQYF

V: TRBV9
J: TRBJ1-3
size: -
D: -
DNA: TGTGCCAGCAGCGTAGTTGGGGCACGAGGAAACACCATATATTTT
CDR3: CASSVVGARGNTIYF

V: TRBV4-1
J: TRBJ2-5
size: -
D: -
DNA: TGCGCCAGCAGCCAAGGTAGCAGAGAACAAGAGACCCAGTACTTC
CDR3: CASSQGSREQETQYF

V: TRBV7-9
J: TRBJ1-1
size: -
D: -
DNA: TGTGCCAGCAGCTTATGGCGCGGGGATACTCCTGAAGCTTTCTTT
CDR3: CASSLWRGDTPEAFF

V: TRBV7-3
J: TRBJ2-2
size: -
D: TRBD1
DNA: TGTGCCAGCAGCACAGGGACAGGGTTTATCGGGGAGCTGTTTTTT
CDR3: CASSTGTGFIGELFF

V: TRBV11-3
J: TRBJ2-2
size: few
D: TRBD2
DNA: TGTGCCAGCAGCTCGTCCCCGGGACTAGCGGGAGGGTTTGGGGAGCTGTTTTTT
CDR3: CASSSSPGLAGGFGELFF

V: TRBV5-1
J: TRBJ2-5
size: -
D: TRBD1
DNA: TGCGCCAGCAGTAAGACAGGGATTGAGACCCAGTACTTC
CDR3: CASSKTGIETQYF

V: TRBV5-4
J: TRBJ1-1
size: -
D: TRBD1
DNA: TGTGCCAGCAGCTCTTCCGGGACAGGGGACACTGAAGCTTTCTTT
CDR3: CASSSSGTGDTEAFF

V: TRBV27
J: TRBJ2-7
size: -
D: -
DNA: TGTGCCAGCAGCCCCAGGGAAGCCTACGAGCAGTACTTC
CDR3: CASSPREAYEQYF

V: TRBV5-4
J: TRBJ2-1
size: -
D: -
DNA: TGTGCCAGCAGCTTGGGGGGCAGGGGCGAGCAGTTCTTC
CDR3: CASSLGGRGEQFF

V: TRBV6-5
J: TRBJ1-4
size: -
D: TRBD1
DNA: TGTGCCAGCAGTTACGACAGGGGGGCTGAAAAACTGTTTTTT
CDR3: CASSYDRGAEKLFF

V: TRBV5-4
J: TRBJ1-2
size: -
D: -
DNA: TGTGCCAGCAGCTCCCCAGCGACAGCTAACTATGGCTACACCTTC
CDR3: CASSSPATANYGYTF

V: TRBV12-3/TRBV12-4
J: TRBJ1-1
size: -
D: -
DNA: TGTGCCAGCAGTTTTGACAGAGCTTTCTTT
CDR3: CASSFDRAFF

V: TRBV24-1
J: TRBJ1-6
size: -
D: TRBD1
DNA: TGTGCCACCAGTGAGGGACAGAATAATTCACCCCTCCACTTT
CDR3: CATSEGQNNSPLHF

V: TRBV5-5
J: TRBJ2-1
size: -
D: TRBD2
DNA: TGTGCCAGCAGGTACGGGGGGAGCTCCTACAATGAGCAGTTCTTC
CDR3: CASRYGGSSYNEQFF

V: TRBV10-3
J: TRBJ1-3
size: -
D: -
DNA: TGTGCCATCAGTGAGTCGATAGTGAGCAGAAACACCATATATTTT
CDR3: CAISESIVSRNTIYF

V: TRBV6-2/TRBV6-3
J: TRBJ2-2
size: -
D: TRBD2
DNA: TGTGCCAGCAGTTACCTGAGGCTAGCGGCGAACACCGGGGAGCTGTTTTTT
CDR3: CASSYLRLAANTGELFF

V: TRBV7-8
J: TRBJ2-3
size: -
D: -
DNA: TGTGCCAGCAGCTTAGAGGCGGGTGGGGGGACAGATACGCAGTATTTT
CDR3: CASSLEAGGGTDTQYF

V: TRBV11-1
J: TRBJ2-4
size: -
D: TRBD1
DNA: TGTGCCAGCAGCCTCGAACAGGGGGCTTCGAGAAACATTCAGTACTTC
CDR3: CASSLEQGASRNIQYF

V: TRBV28
J: TRBJ2-2
size: -
D: -
DNA: TGTGCCAGCAGTCCCAAGAACACCGGGGAGCTGTTTTTT
CDR3: CASSPKNTGELFF

V: TRBV15
J: TRBJ2-1
size: -
D: TRBD2
DNA: TGTGCCACCAGCCAATCTAGCGGGAGTAGTTATGAGCAGTTCTTC
CDR3: CATSQSSGSSYEQFF

V: TRBV12-3/TRBV12-4
J: TRBJ2-5
size: -
D: TRBD1
DNA: TGTGCCAGCCGGGACAGGATACAAGAGACCCAGTACTTC
CDR3: CASRDRIQETQYF

V: TRBV30
J: TRBJ2-2
size: -
D: -
DNA: TGTGCCTGGACACGCGACACCGGGGAGCTGTTTTTT
CDR3: CAWTRDTGELFF

V: TRBV3-1/TRBV3-2
J: TRBJ1-2
size: -
D: -
DNA: TGTGCCAGCAGCCAGGACAGAATATATGGCTACACCTTC
CDR3: CASSQDRIYGYTF

V: TRBV7-9
J: TRBJ2-5
size: -
D: TRBD2
DNA: TGTGCCAGCAGGGCGCCCGGGGAGGGGACCCAGTACTTC
CDR3: CASRAPGEGTQYF

V: TRBV5-4
J: TRBJ1-1
size: once
D: -
DNA: TGTGCCAGCAGCTTGACGATCGGTACTGAAGCTTTCTTT
CDR3: CASSLTIGTEAFF

V: TRBV11-2
J: TRBJ2-1
size: -
D: -
DNA: TGTGCCAGCAGCTCGAGCGGTTCCTACAATGAGCAGTTCTTC
CDR3: CASSSSGSYNEQFF

V: TRBV2
J: TRBJ1-5
size: -
D: -
DNA: TGTGCCAGCAGGCGGTCGAATCAGCCCCAGCATTTT
CDR3: CASRRSNQPQHF

V: TRBV9
J: TRBJ2-2
size: -
D: -
DNA: TGTGCCAGCAGCGGGGACTCGACTAACACCGGGGAGCTGTTTTTT
CDR3: CASSGDSTNTGELFF

V: TRBV6-6
J: TRBJ2-5
size: -
D: TRBD1
DNA: TGTGCCAGCAGTGACCAGGACAGGGGGTCGGAGACCCAGTACTTC
CDR3: CASSDQDRGSETQYF

V: TRBV5-1
J: TRBJ1-2
size: -
D: TRBD1
DNA: TGCGCCAGCCGAAAAGGGGACAGCAACTATGGCTACACCTTC
CDR3: CASRKGDSNYGYTF

V: TRBV11-3
J: TRBJ1-2
size: -
D: -
DNA: TGTGCCAGCAGCTCCGAGGGACAACGGGCCGGCTATGGCTACACCTTC
CDR3: CASSSEGQRAGYGYTF

V: TRBV7-6
J: TRBJ2-7
size: many
D: TRBD2
DNA: TGTGCCAGCAGCCCCAAGCCCAAGGGACTAGTTCCGTACGAGCAGTACTTC
CDR3: CASSPKPKGLVPYEQYF

V: TRBV7-2
J: TRBJ1-1
size: -
D: -
DNA: TGTGCCAGCAGCTTAGGTTCCACAAACACTGAAGCTTTCTTT
CDR3: CASSLGSTNTEAFF

V: TRBV6-6
J: TRBJ2-3
size: -
D: TRBD2
DNA: TGTGCCAGCAGTCAGGGACTAGCGGGAGATACGCAGTATTTT
CDR3: CASSQGLAGDTQYF

V: TRBV12-5
J: TRBJ1-2
size: -
D: -
DNA: TGTGCTAGTGGTTTGGTACCCCAGGATTTCTATGGCTACACCTTC
CDR3: CASGLVPQDFYGYTF

V: TRBV19
J: TRBJ2-4
size: -
D: -
DNA: TGTGCCAGTAGTGGGGACACCATAGCCAAAAACATTCAGTACTTC
CDR3: CASSGDTIAKNIQYF

V: TRBV5-4
J: TRBJ2-3
size: -
D: -
DNA: TGTGCCAGCAGCTTGGTCGGGGATACGCAGTATTTT
CDR3: CASSLVGDTQYF

V: TRBV2
J: TRBJ1-6
size: once
D: -
DNA: TGTGCCAGCACAGTAGGGACGGGAGGTGCACCCCTCCACTTT
CDR3: CASTVGTGGAPLHF

V: TRBV5-3
J: TRBJ1-1
size: -
D: TRBD1
DNA: TGTGCCAGAAGCTTCGGGCGACAGGGGGCCTGTATGCCGAACACTGAAGCTTTCTTT
CDR3: CARSFGRQGACMPNTEAFF